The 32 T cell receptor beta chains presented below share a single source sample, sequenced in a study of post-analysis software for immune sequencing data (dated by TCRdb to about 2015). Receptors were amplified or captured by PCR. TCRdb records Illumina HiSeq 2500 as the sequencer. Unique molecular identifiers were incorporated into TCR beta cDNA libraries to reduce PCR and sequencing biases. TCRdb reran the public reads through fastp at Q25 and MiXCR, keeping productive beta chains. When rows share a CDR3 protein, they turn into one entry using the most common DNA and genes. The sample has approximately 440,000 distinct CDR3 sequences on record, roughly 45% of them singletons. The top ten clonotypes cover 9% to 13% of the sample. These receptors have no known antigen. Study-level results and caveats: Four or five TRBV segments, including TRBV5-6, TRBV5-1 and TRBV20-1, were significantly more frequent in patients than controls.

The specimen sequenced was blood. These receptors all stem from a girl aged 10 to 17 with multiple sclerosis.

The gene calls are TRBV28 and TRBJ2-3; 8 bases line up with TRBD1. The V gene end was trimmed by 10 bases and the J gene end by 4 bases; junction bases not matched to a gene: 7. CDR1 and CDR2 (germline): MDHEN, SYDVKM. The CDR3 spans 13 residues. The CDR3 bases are TGTGCCACCTCGACAGGGGCGGCAGATACGCAGTATTTT. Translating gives CATSTGAADTQYF.

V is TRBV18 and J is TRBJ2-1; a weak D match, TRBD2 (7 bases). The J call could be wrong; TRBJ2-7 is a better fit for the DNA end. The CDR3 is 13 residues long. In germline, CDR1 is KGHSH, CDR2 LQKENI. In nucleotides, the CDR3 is TGTGCCAGCTCGTCACGGGGGGCGAGCGAGCAGTACTTC. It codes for CASSSRGASEQYF.

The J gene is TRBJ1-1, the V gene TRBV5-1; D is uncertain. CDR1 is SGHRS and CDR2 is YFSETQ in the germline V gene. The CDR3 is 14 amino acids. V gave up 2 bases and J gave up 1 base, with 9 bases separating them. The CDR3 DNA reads TGCGCCAGCAGCTTTGCCAGCCAGAACACTGAAGCTTTCTTT. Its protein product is CASSFASQNTEAFF.

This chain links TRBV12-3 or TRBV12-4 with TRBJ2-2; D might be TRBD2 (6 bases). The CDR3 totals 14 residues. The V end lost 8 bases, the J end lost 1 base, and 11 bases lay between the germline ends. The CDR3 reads CASCGTRNTGELFF. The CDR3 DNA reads TGTGCCAGCTGCGGGACGAGGAACACCGGGGAGCTGTTTTTT.

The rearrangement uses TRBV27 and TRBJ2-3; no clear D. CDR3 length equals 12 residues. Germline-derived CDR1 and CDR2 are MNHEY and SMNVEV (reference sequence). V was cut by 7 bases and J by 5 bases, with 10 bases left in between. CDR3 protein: CASKNSGDTQYF. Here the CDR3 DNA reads TGTGCCAGCAAAAATAGTGGAGATACGCAGTATTTT.

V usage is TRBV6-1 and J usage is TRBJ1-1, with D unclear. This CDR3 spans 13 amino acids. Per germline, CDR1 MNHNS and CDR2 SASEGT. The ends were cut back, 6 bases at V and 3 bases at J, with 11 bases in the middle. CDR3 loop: CASRSSGDTEAFF. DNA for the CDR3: TGTGCCAGCAGAAGCAGCGGGGACACTGAAGCTTTCTTT.

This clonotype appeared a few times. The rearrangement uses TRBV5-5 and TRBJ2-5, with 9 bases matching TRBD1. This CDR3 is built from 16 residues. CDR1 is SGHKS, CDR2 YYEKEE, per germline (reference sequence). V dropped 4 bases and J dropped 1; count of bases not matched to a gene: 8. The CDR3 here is CASSREGQGPQETQYF. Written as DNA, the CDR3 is TGTGCCAGCAGCCGCGAGGGACAGGGACCCCAAGAGACCCAGTACTTC.

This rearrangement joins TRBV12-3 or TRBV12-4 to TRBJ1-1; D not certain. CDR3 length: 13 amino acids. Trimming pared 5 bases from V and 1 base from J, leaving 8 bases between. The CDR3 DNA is TGTGCCAGCAGTCATTGGGGGAACACTGAAGCTTTCTTT. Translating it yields CASSHWGNTEAFF.

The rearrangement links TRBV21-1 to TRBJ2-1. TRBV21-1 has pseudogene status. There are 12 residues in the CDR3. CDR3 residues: CASSNFGDEQFF. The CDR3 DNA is TGTGCCAGCAGCAACTTTGGTGATGAGCAGTTCTTC.

The CDR3 protein is CSARWVGRGRMSTEAFF. The CDR3 DNA reads TGCAGTGCTAGATGGGTAGGCAGGGGGCGAATGAGCACTGAAGCTTTCTTT. The chain has TRBV20-1 and TRBJ1-1; 8 positions agree with TRBD1. Germline V gene data show CDR1 as DFQATT and CDR2 as SNEGSKA (reference sequence). The CDR3 consists of 17 residues. V lost 2 bases, J lost 4 bases, and 15 bases stayed unmatched.

The CDR3 sequence: CASSPMGQRGYTF. The DNA for the CDR3 is TGTGCCAGCAGCCCCATGGGACAGCGTGGCTACACCTTC. The chain links TRBV7-3 to TRBJ1-2; TRBD1 matches 7 bases. V lost 5 bases and J lost 7; bases outside the gene matches: 7. The CDR3 extends over 13 amino acids. Germline assignment: CDR1 SGHTA and CDR2 FQGTGA. The full variable domain, in which reference TRBV7-3 and TRBJ1-2 provide the parts outside the CDR3, is GAGVSQTPSNKVTEKGKYVELRCDPISGHTALYWYRQSLGQGPEFLIYFQGTGAADDSGLPNDRFFAVRPEGSVSTLKIQRTERGDSAVYLCASSPMGQRGYTFGSGTRLTVV.

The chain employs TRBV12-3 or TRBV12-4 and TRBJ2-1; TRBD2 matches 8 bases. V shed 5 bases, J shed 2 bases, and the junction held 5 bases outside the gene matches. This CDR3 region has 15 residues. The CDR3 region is CASSTIAGPYNEQFF. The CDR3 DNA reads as TGTGCCAGCAGTACCATAGCGGGACCCTACAATGAGCAGTTCTTC.

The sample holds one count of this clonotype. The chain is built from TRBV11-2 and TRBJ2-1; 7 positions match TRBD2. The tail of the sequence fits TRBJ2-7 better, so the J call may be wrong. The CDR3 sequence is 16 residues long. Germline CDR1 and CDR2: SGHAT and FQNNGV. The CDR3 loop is CASSSSYAGVGYEQYF. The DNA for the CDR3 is TGTGCCAGCAGCTCCTCCTATGCGGGAGTGGGCTACGAGCAGTACTTC.

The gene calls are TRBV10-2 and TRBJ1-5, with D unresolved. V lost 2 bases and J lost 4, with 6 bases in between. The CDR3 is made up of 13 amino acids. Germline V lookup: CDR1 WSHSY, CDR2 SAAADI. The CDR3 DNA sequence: TGCGCCAGCAGTGAGACAGAAAATCAGCCCCAGCATTTT. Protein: CASSETENQPQHF.

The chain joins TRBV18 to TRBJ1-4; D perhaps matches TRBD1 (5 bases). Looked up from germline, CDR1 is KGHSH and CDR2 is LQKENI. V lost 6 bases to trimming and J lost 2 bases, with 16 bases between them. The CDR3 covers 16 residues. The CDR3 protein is CASSPTSGATNEKLFF. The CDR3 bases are TGTGCCAGCTCGCCCACGAGTGGGGCGACTAATGAAAAACTGTTTTTT.

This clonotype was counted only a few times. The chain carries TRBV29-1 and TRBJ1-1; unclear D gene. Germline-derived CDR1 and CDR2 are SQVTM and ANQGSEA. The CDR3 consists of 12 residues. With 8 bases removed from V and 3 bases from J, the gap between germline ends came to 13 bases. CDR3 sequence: CSYRALHTEAFF. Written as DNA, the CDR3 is TGCAGCTACCGGGCTCTTCACACTGAAGCTTTCTTT.

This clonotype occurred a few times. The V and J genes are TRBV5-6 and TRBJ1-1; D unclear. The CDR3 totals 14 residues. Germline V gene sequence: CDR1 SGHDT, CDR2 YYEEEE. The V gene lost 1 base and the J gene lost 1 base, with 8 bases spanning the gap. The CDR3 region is CASSLPVSNTEAFF. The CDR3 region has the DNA TGTGCCAGCAGCTTGCCGGTGTCGAACACTGAAGCTTTCTTT.

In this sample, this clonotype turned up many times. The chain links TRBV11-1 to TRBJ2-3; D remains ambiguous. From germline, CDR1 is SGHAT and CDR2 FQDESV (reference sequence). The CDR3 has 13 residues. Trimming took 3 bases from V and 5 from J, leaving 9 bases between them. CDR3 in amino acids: CASSLYSGDTQYF. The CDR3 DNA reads TGTGCCAGCAGCTTGTATTCAGGAGATACGCAGTATTTT.

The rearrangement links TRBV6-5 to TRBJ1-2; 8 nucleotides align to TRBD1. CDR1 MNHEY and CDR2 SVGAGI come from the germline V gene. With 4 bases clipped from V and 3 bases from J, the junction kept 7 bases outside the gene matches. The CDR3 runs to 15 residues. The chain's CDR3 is CASSSDRGSDYGYTF. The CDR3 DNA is TGTGCCAGCAGTTCAGACAGGGGTTCTGACTATGGCTACACCTTC.

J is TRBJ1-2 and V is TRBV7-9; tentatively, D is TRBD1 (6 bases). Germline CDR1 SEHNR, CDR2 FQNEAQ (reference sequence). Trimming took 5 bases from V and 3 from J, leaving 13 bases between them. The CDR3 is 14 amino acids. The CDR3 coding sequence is TGTGCCAGCAGCCCTACAGGGTCGGACTATGGCTACACCTTC. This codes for CASSPTGSDYGYTF.

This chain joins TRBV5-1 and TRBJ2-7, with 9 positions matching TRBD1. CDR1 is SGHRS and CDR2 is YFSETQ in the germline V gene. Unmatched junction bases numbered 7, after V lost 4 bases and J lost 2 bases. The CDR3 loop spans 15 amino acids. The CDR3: CASSTGTGKTYEQYF. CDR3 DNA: TGCGCCAGCAGCACCGGGACAGGGAAAACCTACGAGCAGTACTTC.

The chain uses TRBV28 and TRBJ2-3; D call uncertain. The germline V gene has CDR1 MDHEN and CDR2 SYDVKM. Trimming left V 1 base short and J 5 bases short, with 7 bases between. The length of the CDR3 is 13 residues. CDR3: CASSLYHVDTQYF. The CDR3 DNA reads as TGTGCCAGCAGTTTATACCACGTAGATACGCAGTATTTT.

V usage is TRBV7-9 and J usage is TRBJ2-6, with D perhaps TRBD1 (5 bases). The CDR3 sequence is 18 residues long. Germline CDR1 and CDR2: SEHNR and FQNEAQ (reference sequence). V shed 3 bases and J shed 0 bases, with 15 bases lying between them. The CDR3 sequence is CASSLNRLSGSGANVLTF. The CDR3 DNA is TGTGCCAGCAGCTTGAACAGGCTCTCTGGCTCTGGGGCCAACGTCCTGACTTTC. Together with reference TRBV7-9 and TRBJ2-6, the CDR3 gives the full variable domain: DTGVSQNPRHKITKRGQNVTFRCDPISEHNRLYWYRQTLGQGPEFLTYFQNEAQLEKSRLLSDRFSAERPKGSFSTLEIQRTEQGDSAMYLCASSLNRLSGSGANVLTFGAGSRLTVL.

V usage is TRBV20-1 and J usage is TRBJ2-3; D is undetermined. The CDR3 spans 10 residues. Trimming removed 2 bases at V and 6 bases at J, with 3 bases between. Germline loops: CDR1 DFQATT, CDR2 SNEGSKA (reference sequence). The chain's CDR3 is CSARTDTQYF. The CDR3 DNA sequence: TGCAGTGCTAGAACCGATACGCAGTATTTT.

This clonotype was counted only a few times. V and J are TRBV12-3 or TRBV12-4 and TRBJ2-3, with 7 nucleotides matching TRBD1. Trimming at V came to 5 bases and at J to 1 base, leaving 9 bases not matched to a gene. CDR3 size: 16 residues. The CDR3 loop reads CASSQSTGSGTDTQYF. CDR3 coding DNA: TGTGCCAGCAGTCAGTCGACAGGGTCGGGCACAGATACGCAGTATTTT.

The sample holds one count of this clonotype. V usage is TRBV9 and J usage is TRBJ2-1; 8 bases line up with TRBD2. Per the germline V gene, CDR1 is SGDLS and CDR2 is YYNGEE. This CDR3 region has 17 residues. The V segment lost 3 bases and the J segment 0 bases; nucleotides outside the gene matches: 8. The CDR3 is CASSGIDLAGSYNEQFF. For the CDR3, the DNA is TGTGCCAGCAGCGGAATAGACCTAGCGGGCTCCTACAATGAGCAGTTCTTC.

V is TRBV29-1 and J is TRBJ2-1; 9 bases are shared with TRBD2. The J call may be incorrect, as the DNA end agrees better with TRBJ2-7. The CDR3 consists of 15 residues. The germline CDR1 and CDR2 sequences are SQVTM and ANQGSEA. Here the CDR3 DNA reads TGCAGCGTTGAAAAAGCGGGGGGCTCCTACAATGAGCAGTACTTC. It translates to CSVEKAGGSYNEQYF.

In DNA form, the CDR3 reads TGTGCCAGCAGTTACTCTACGGGATTCGAGCAGTACTTC. Protein sequence: CASSYSTGFEQYF. The V and J genes are TRBV6-5 and TRBJ2-4, with a possible D match to TRBD2 (5 bases). The DNA end is a closer match to TRBJ2-7, so the J assignment may be wrong. The CDR3 loop spans 13 amino acids. CDR1 and CDR2 from the germline V gene are MNHEY and SVGAGI.

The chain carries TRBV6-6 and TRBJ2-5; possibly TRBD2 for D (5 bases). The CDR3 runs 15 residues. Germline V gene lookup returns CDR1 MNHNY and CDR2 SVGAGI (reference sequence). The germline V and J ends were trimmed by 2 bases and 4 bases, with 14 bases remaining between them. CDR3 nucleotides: TGTGCCAGCAGTTACCAGGTGGAGGTAGGAGAGACCCAGTACTTC. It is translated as CASSYQVEVGETQYF.

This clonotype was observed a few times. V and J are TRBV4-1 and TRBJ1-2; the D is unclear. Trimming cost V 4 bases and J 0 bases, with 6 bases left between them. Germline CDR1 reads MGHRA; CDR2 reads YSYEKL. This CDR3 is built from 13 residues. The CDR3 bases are TGCGCCAGCAGCCGCCCAACTAACTATGGCTACACCTTC. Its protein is CASSRPTNYGYTF.

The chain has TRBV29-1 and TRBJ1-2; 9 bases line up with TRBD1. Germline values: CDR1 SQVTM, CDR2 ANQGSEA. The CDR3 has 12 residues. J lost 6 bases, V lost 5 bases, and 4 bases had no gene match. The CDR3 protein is CSVNRGLNGYTF. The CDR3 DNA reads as TGCAGCGTTAACAGGGGGCTTAATGGCTACACCTTC. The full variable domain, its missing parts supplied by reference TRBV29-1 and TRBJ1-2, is SAVISQKPSRDICQRGTSLTIQCQVDSQVTMMFWYRQQPGQSLTLIATANQGSEATYESGFVIDKFPISRPNLTFSTLTVSNMSPEDSSIYLCSVNRGLNGYTFGSGTRLTVV.

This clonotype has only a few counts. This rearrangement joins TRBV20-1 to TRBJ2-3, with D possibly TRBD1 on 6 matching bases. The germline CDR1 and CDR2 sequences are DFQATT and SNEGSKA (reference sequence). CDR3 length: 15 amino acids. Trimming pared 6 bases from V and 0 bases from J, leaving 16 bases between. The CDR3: CSALQGRTSTDTQYF. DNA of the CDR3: TGCAGTGCGCTACAGGGACGCACGAGCACAGATACGCAGTATTTT.